This T cell receptor (beta chain) was recorded in a study of response to subunit inactivated influenza vaccine. Study results and caveats: Authors suggested that a seasonal influenza vaccination recruits few new T cells each time.

The CDR3 totals 13 residues. CDR1 DFQATT and CDR2 SNEGSKA come from the germline V gene (reference sequence). V shed 4 bases and J 4 bases; nucleotides not matched to a gene: 6. TCRdb used MiXCR to reprocess the RT-PCR reads, holding one entry per CDR3 protein. The table lists hundreds of thousands of distinct CDR3 sequences, around a fifth of them singletons. This clonotype was found a few times. The antigen is unknown. The chain employs TRBV20-1 and TRBJ2-5, with 7 bases fitting TRBD1. The sample in question was PBMCs from blood, obtained less than 22 months after vaccination. The receptor was derived from a man between 45 and 75 years old who received an inactivated influenza vaccine. The CDR3 region is CSAKQGRGETQYF. The CDR3 bases are TGCAGTGCTAAACAGGGGAGAGGAGAGACCCAGTACTTC.